This T cell receptor (beta chain) was identified in a study of blood T cell repertoires in COVID-19. Study in general: COVID-19 samples from acute and convalescent phases originated in the United States, Italy and Spain.

The assay was immunoSEQ multiplex PCR, and TCRdb's table has in-frame clones only and misses some. The sample records tens of thousands of clones, about four fifths being singletons. The CDR3 consists of 13 residues. V was pared by 3 bases and J by 5 bases, with 8 bases between. The sequence came from a woman between 55 and 75 years old with acute or convalescent COVID-19. The chain has TRBV12-3 or TRBV12-4 and TRBJ2-4; D uncertain. The material sequenced was peripheral blood. As DNA, the CDR3 is TGTGCCAGCAGTTTGAGTATCCAAAACATTCAGTACTTC. Translated: CASSLSIQNIQYF.